The clone carrying this TCR beta chain was seen a single time. This record belongs to a study of blood T cell repertoires in COVID-19. Study details: Acute-phase and convalescent COVID-19 samples originated in the United States, Italy and Spain. Nucleic acid was either cDNA or gDNA, and it came from T cells, B-cell-depleted T cells, or PBMCs.

V lost 3 bases, J lost 4 bases, and 8 bases stayed unmatched. CDR1 is KGHSH, CDR2 LQKENI, per germline. The CDR3 has 15 amino acids. Authors' processing steps: The authors estimated nucleated cell counts from reference gene primer amplification. Profiling relied on immunoSEQ multiplex PCR, and the TCRdb table lists in-frame clones only, not all of them. The V and J calls and clone size come from that table; D and trimming were worked out from the DNA. Of over 60,000 clones listed, 82% were seen once; the top ten hold roughly 15%. Sequenced sample: peripheral blood. The chain employs TRBV18 and TRBJ1-1; 7 bases fit TRBD1. The receptor's source is a man older than 75 with active COVID-19. In nucleotides, the CDR3 is TGTGCCAGCTCACCGACTAGGGGGCGCGGCACTGAAGCTTTCTTT. It yields the protein CASSPTRGRGTEAFF.